These 25 T cell receptor beta chains share one sample of origin, sequenced in a study of cytomegalovirus exposure and HLA in healthy donors. The data were produced by immunoSEQ multiplex PCR, yet TCRdb's version contains in-frame clones alone and is incomplete. The repertoire has about 160,000 clones, about 86% of them found once; the top ten carry roughly 5.7%. The sample comprised PBMCs. The receptors come from a woman aged 25-40 years in good health and CMV-seronegative.

This chain links TRBV5-1 with TRBJ2-1; 10 bases align to TRBD1. Trimming at V came to 5 bases and at J to 7 bases, leaving 9 bases not matched to a gene. Per the germline V gene, CDR1 is SGHRS and CDR2 is YFSETQ. The CDR3 covers 15 residues. The CDR3 loop is CASRRDRDRGNEQFF. For the CDR3, the DNA is TGCGCCAGCAGGAGAGACCGGGACAGGGGTAATGAGCAGTTCTTC.

The genes are TRBV2 and TRBJ2-1; 14 positions match TRBD2. There are 16 residues in the CDR3. Germline lookup yields CDR1 SNHLY and CDR2 FYNNEI. Unmatched junction bases numbered 9, after V lost 6 bases and J lost 8 bases. CDR3 loop: CASSPTGTSGSDEQFF. Written as DNA, the CDR3 is TGTGCCAGCAGCCCAACCGGGACTAGCGGGAGCGATGAGCAGTTCTTC.

V and J are TRBV19 and TRBJ2-1; TRBD2 matches at 13 bases. With V trimmed by 6 bases and J by 6 bases, 11 bases remained unmatched. The CDR3 is 17 amino acids. Germline CDR1 and CDR2: LNHDA and SQIVND (reference sequence). The CDR3 DNA reads as TGTGCCAGTAGCCAATCTCTCGGGACTAGCGGGATCAATGAGCAGTTCTTC. Translating it yields CASSQSLGTSGINEQFF.

CDR3 nucleotides: TGTGCCAGCAGTGGGATAGGGGCTGGCAGCAATCAGCCCCAGCATTTT. Amino acid sequence: CASSGIGAGSNQPQHF. The chain carries TRBV2 and TRBJ1-5, with a tentative D call TRBD1 (5 bases). The CDR3 consists of 16 residues. With 4 bases removed from V and 1 base from J, the gap between germline ends came to 14 bases. Germline V gene lookup returns CDR1 SNHLY and CDR2 FYNNEI.

This sequence joins TRBV7-8 and TRBJ2-7; TRBD1 or TRBD2 may be the D gene (6 bases each). The CDR3 spans 15 residues. CDR1 is SGHVS, CDR2 FQNEAQ, per germline. With 4 bases removed from V and 2 bases from J, the gap between germline ends came to 15 bases. The CDR3 loop reads CASSSRGVLTYEQYF. The DNA for the CDR3 is TGTGCCAGCAGCTCTAGGGGGGTGCTAACCTACGAGCAGTACTTC.

This rearrangement joins TRBV6-6 to TRBJ2-1; 7 nucleotides agree with TRBD1. CDR1 and CDR2 from the germline V gene are MNHNY and SVGAGI (reference sequence). V gave up 6 bases and J gave up 6 bases; unmatched junction bases: 2. The CDR3 has 12 residues. The CDR3 DNA follows: TGTGCCAGCAGGACAGGGAGCAATGAGCAGTTCTTC. Translated, it gives CASRTGSNEQFF.

This chain's CDR3 is CASSLAPWTEPKETQYF. The CDR3 DNA sequence: TGTGCCAGCAGCTTAGCCCCCTGGACTGAACCAAAAGAGACCCAGTACTTC. The J gene is TRBJ2-5, the V gene TRBV7-9, with D perhaps TRBD2 (5 bases). Per the germline V gene, CDR1 is SEHNR and CDR2 is FQNEAQ (reference sequence). The V and J ends lost 0 bases and 3 bases respectively, with 17 bases between them. The CDR3 loop spans 17 amino acids.

The chain has TRBV7-8 and TRBJ2-7, with TRBD2 identical over 9 bases. Germline V gene data show CDR1 as SGHVS and CDR2 as FQNEAQ. This CDR3 has 19 amino acids. Losses at the gene ends were 3 bases for V and 0 bases for J; bases not matched to a gene: 15. The CDR3 coding sequence is TGTGCCAGCAGCTTCCGGAGGGCTAGCGGGAACTTAATCTCCTACGAGCAGTACTTC. Protein: CASSFRRASGNLISYEQYF.

The chain is built from TRBV15 and TRBJ2-1, with D unresolved. CDR3 length: 15 amino acids. CDR1 and CDR2 from the germline V gene are LNHNV and YYDKDF (reference sequence). The V end lost 0 bases, the J end lost 8 bases, and 14 bases lay between the germline ends. This CDR3 reads CATSRDLQSSDEQFF. CDR3 nucleotides: TGTGCCACCAGCAGAGATTTACAAAGTTCCGATGAGCAGTTCTTC.

This clone was recorded a few times. This chain links TRBV27 with TRBJ1-2; D gene unclear. The CDR3 is made up of 13 amino acids. Germline assignment: CDR1 MNHEY and CDR2 SMNVEV (reference sequence). The V end lost 2 bases, the J end lost 0 bases, and 4 bases lay between the germline ends. CDR3 in DNA: TGTGCCAGCAGTTTACAGGCTAACTATGGCTACACCTTC. Its translation is CASSLQANYGYTF.

The V and J genes are TRBV11-2 and TRBJ2-7; 10 bases are shared with TRBD1. This CDR3 has 14 residues. J was trimmed by 5 bases and V by 2 bases; bases with no gene match: 3. Germline assignment: CDR1 SGHAT and CDR2 FQNNGV. CDR3 coding DNA: TGTGCCAGCAGCTTATGGGACAGGGGCCACGAGCAGTACTTC. Amino acid sequence: CASSLWDRGHEQYF. Using reference TRBV11-2 and TRBJ2-7 for the parts outside the CDR3, the full variable domain is EAGVAQSPRYKIIEKRQSVAFWCNPISGHATLYWYQQILGQGPKLLIQFQNNGVVDDSQLPKDRFSAERLKGVDSTLKIQPAKLEDSAVYLCASSLWDRGHEQYFGPGTRLTVT.

The V and J genes are TRBV27 and TRBJ1-3, with D possibly being TRBD1 (5 bases). CDR1 is MNHEY, CDR2 SMNVEV, per germline (reference sequence). Trimming left V 5 bases short and J 8 bases short, with 28 bases between. This CDR3 is 18 amino acids long. CDR3 loop: CASSPRDPRVVQMHTIYF. DNA of the CDR3: TGTGCCAGCAGTCCGCGGGACCCCCGGGTAGTTCAGATGCACACCATATATTTT.

This clone is a singleton in its sample. The CDR3 sequence is CASSLDGANVLTF. For the CDR3, the DNA is TGTGCCAGCAGCTTGGACGGGGCCAACGTCCTGACTTTC. J is TRBJ2-6 and V is TRBV5-6; D not resolved. Germline V gene lookup returns CDR1 SGHDT and CDR2 YYEEEE. The ends were cut back, 0 bases at V and 4 bases at J, with 2 bases in the middle. The CDR3 loop spans 13 amino acids.

This chain links TRBV4-1 with TRBJ1-1; D gene uncertain. The CDR3 is 14 amino acids. The ends were cut back, 0 bases at V and 5 bases at J, with 10 bases in the middle. Per the germline V gene, CDR1 is MGHRA and CDR2 is YSYEKL. Here the CDR3 reads CASSQDARGTEAFF. The CDR3 bases are TGCGCCAGCAGCCAAGACGCCCGGGGAACTGAAGCTTTCTTT.

This rearrangement joins TRBV28 to TRBJ1-2, with TRBD1 matching over 7 bases. Germline V CDR1 and CDR2: MDHEN, SYDVKM. The CDR3 is 15 residues long. V lost 8 bases to trimming and J lost 2 bases; unmatched junction nucleotides: 11. CDR3 nucleotides: TGTGCCAGCCGAGCCTTTGGGGGACAGAACTATGGCTACACCTTC. The encoded protein is CASRAFGGQNYGYTF.

This rearrangement joins TRBV5-1 to TRBJ2-7; 7 bases line up with TRBD2. The CDR3 loop spans 16 amino acids. V shed 2 bases, J shed 1 base, and the junction held 9 bases outside the gene matches. CDR1 SGHRS and CDR2 YFSETQ come from the germline V gene. CDR3 loop: CASSFGSTSRSYEQYF. Here the CDR3 DNA reads TGCGCCAGCAGCTTTGGGTCGACTAGCAGATCCTACGAGCAGTACTTC.

This clone was picked up one time. The chain's CDR3 is CASSGRSEQYF. The CDR3, as DNA: TGTGCCAGCAGTGGACGCAGCGAGCAGTACTTC. The genes are TRBV2 and TRBJ2-7; D is ambiguous. This CDR3 comprises 11 residues. Trimming left V 4 bases short and J 6 bases short, with 7 bases between. CDR1 is SNHLY and CDR2 is FYNNEI in the germline V gene.

This clone showed up just a few times. The rearrangement links TRBV13 to TRBJ1-6, with D perhaps TRBD1 (5 bases). V gave up 3 bases and J gave up 6 bases, with 15 bases separating them. This CDR3 is built from 16 residues. Germline CDR1 and CDR2: PRHDT and FYEKMQ (reference sequence). CDR3 DNA sequence: TGTGCCAGCAGCTTGAAAGGGACGTCTGGTAATTCACCCCTCCACTTT. Its protein product is CASSLKGTSGNSPLHF.

This clone was seen a single time. The V gene is TRBV11-1, the J gene TRBJ2-7, with 8 bases matching TRBD1. CDR3 length: 15 residues. CDR1 SGHAT and CDR2 FQDESV come from the germline V gene (reference sequence). The trim removed 5 bases at V and 3 bases at J, leaving 9 bases unmatched. The chain's CDR3 is CASSPGTGFDYEQYF. DNA of the CDR3: TGTGCCAGCAGCCCGGGGACAGGTTTTGACTACGAGCAGTACTTC. Together with reference TRBV11-1 and TRBJ2-7, the CDR3 gives the full variable domain: EAEVAQSPRYKITEKSQAVAFWCDPISGHATLYWYRQILGQGPELLVQFQDESVVDDSQLPKDRFSAERLKGVDSTLKIQPAELGDSAMYLCASSPGTGFDYEQYFGPGTRLTVT.

About this clone: Other DNA sequences in the same sample also yield this CDR3. J is TRBJ1-1 and V is TRBV5-1; D not certain. The CDR3 length is 13 residues. The germline V gene has CDR1 SGHRS and CDR2 YFSETQ. V dropped 1 base and J dropped 1 base, with 5 bases sitting between them. The CDR3 bases are TGCGCCAGCAGCTTGACTGGGAACACTGAAGCTTTCTTT. Translated, it gives CASSLTGNTEAFF.

This chain joins TRBV5-6 and TRBJ2-5, with 8 bases fitting TRBD2. Trimming took 0 bases from V and 1 from J; bases not matched to a gene: 5. Germline V CDR1 and CDR2: SGHDT, YYEEEE. The CDR3 is 16 residues long. Here the CDR3 DNA reads TGTGCCAGCAGCTTGGGGTTGACTAGCGCCCAAGAGACCCAGTACTTC. Translation gives CASSLGLTSAQETQYF.

This chain joins TRBV5-1 and TRBJ1-1; a weak D match, TRBD1 (5 bases). Deletions cut 5 bases from V and 1 base from J, with 12 bases between. This CDR3 region has 14 residues. CDR1 and CDR2 from the germline V gene are SGHRS and YFSETQ. DNA of the CDR3: TGCGCCAGCAGGCTTATTACAGGGAACACTGAAGCTTTCTTT. Encoded protein: CASRLITGNTEAFF.

The chain couples TRBV7-8 to TRBJ2-1; the match to TRBD1 covers 10 bases. With 5 bases clipped from V and 2 bases from J, the junction kept 6 bases outside the gene matches. CDR3 length equals 16 residues. Germline assignment: CDR1 SGHVS and CDR2 FQNEAQ. CDR3 nucleotides: TGTGCCAGCAGCGGTAGTGGGACAGGGGCCTACAATGAGCAGTTCTTC. Its translation: CASSGSGTGAYNEQFF.

Many counts were recorded for this clone. The V gene is TRBV30, the J gene TRBJ2-1, with a possible D match to TRBD1 (5 bases). V gave up 1 base and J gave up 8 bases, with 15 bases separating them. This CDR3 spans 14 amino acids. Germline assignment: CDR1 GTSNPN and CDR2 SVGIG (reference sequence). CDR3 coding DNA: TGTGCCTGGAGTGGGGGTCCAGGGCAGTATGAGCAGTTCTTC. Its translation is CAWSGGPGQYEQFF. Full variable domain (rest looked up from reference TRBV30 and TRBJ2-1): SQTIHQWPATLVQPVGSPLSLECTVEGTSNPNLYWYRQAAGRGLQLLFYSVGIGQISSEVPQNLSASRPQDRQFILSSKKLLLSDSGFYLCAWSGGPGQYEQFFGPGTRLTVL.

The V gene is TRBV28, the J gene TRBJ2-5, with 7 bases aligning to TRBD1. V trimming: 4 bases; J trimming: 2 bases; junction bases outside the gene matches: 4. Germline V gene sequence: CDR1 MDHEN, CDR2 SYDVKM. This CDR3 is built from 14 residues. The CDR3 loop is CASSSGTVQETQYF. The CDR3 DNA follows: TGTGCCAGCAGTTCCGGGACAGTTCAAGAGACCCAGTACTTC.